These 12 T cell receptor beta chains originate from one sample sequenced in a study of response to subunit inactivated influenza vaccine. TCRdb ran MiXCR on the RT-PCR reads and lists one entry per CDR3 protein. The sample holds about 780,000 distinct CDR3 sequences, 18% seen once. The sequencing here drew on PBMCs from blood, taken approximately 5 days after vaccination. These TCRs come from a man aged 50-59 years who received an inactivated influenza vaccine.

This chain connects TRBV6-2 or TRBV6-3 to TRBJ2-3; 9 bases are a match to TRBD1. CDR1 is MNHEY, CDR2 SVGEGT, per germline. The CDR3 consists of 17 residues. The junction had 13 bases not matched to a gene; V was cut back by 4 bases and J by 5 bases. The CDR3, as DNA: TGTGCCAGCAGTTCCGGGACAGGGAGGCTAGGCTTAGATACGCAGTATTTT. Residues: CASSSGTGRLGLDTQYF.

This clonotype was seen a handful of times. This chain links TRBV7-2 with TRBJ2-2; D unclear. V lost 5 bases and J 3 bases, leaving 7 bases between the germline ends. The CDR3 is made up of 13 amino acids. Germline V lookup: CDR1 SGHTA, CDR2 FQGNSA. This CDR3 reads CASSVRDTGELFF. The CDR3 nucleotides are TGTGCCAGCAGCGTTAGAGACACCGGGGAGCTGTTTTTT. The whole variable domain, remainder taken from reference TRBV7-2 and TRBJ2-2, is GAGVSQSPSNKVTEKGKDVELRCDPISGHTALYWYRQSLGQGLEFLIYFQGNSAPDKSGLPSDRFSAERTGGSVSTLTIQRTQQEDSAVYLCASSVRDTGELFFGEGSRLTVL.

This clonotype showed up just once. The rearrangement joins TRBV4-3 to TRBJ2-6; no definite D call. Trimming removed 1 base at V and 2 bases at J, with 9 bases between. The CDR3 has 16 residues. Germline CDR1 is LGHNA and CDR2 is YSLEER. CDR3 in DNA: TGCGCCAGCAGCCAAGTAGAACGGCCTGGGGCCAACGTCCTGACTTTC. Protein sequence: CASSQVERPGANVLTF.

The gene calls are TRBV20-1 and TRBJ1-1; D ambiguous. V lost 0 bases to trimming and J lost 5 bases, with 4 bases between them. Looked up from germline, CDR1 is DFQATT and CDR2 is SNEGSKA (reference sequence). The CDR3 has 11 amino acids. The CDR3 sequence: CSARDWTEAFF. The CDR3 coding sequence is TGCAGTGCTAGAGATTGGACTGAAGCTTTCTTT.

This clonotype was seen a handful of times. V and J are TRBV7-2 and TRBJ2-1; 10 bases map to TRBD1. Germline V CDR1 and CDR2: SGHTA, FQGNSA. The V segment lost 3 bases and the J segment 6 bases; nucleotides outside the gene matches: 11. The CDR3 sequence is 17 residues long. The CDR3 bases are TGTGCCAGCAGCTTCGCAGTCGGGACAGGGGCTGGCAATGAGCAGTTCTTC. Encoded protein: CASSFAVGTGAGNEQFF.

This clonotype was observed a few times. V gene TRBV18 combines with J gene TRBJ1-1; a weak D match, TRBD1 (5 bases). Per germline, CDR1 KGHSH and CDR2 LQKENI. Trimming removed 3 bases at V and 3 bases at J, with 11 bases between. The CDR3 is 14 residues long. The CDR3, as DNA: TGTGCCAGCTCACCGCGACAGAGAGACACTGAAGCTTTCTTT. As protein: CASSPRQRDTEAFF.

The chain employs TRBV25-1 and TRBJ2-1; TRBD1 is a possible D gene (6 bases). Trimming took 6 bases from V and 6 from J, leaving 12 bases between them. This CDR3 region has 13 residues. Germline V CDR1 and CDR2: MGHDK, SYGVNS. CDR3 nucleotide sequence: TGTGCCAGCAGAAAGACAGGTTCCAATGAGCAGTTCTTC. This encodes CASRKTGSNEQFF.

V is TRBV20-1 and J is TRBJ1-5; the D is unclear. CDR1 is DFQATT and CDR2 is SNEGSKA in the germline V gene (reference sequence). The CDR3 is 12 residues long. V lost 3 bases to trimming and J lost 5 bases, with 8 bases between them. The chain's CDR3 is CSASRADQPQHF. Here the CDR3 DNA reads TGCAGTGCTAGTAGGGCAGATCAGCCCCAGCATTTT.

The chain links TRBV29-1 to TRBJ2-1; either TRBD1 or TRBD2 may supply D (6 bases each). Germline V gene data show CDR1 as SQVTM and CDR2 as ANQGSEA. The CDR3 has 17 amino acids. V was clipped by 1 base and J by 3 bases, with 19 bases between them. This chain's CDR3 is CSVEGPGGPFLYNEQFF. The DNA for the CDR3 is TGCAGCGTTGAAGGTCCCGGGGGCCCGTTCCTCTACAATGAGCAGTTCTTC.

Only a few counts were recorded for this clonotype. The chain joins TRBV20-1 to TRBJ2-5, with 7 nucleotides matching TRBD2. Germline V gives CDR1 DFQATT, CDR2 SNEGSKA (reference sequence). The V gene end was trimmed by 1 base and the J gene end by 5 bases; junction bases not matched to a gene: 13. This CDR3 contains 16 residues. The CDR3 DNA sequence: TGCAGTGCTAGAGTGAACTGGGCGGGGGTGTCGGAGACCCAGTACTTC. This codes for CSARVNWAGVSETQYF.

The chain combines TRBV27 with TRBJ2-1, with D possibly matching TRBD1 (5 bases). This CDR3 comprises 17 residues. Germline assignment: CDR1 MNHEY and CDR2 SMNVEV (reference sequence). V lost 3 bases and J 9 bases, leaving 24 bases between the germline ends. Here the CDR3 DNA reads TGTGCCAGCAGTTTGATCATGGGGCTCGACGCGATTAGTGAGCAGTTCTTC. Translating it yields CASSLIMGLDAISEQFF.

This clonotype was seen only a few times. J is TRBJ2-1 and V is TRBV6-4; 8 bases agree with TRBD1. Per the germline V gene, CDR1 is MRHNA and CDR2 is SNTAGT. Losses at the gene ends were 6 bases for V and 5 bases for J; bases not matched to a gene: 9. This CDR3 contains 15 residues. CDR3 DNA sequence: TGTGCCAGCAGAACCGGGACAGGTAGCCACAATGAGCAGTTCTTC. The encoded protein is CASRTGTGSHNEQFF.